Below are 19 T cell receptor beta chains sequenced from a single sample in a study of neurological immune-mediated disorders (dated by TCRdb to about 2019). To prepare the library, 5' RACE was applied. Instrument on record: Illumina HiSeq 2500. TCRdb reran the public reads through fastp at Q25 and MiXCR, keeping productive beta chains. CDR3 protein sequences are deduplicated, and each keeps its most common genes and DNA. Within this sample are about 35,000 distinct CDR3 sequences, with 3% to 4.5% of them counted one time only. The ten largest make up roughly 2.2% of the sample. Sequencing was done on a sample of PBMCs. These receptors were taken from a man younger than 45 with multiple sclerosis.

This clonotype has a count of ten or more. The chain couples TRBV11-2 to TRBJ1-6; 10 bases are shared with TRBD1. V lost 5 bases, J lost 8 bases, and 3 bases stayed unmatched. The germline V gene has CDR1 SGHAT and CDR2 FQNNGV. This CDR3 is 14 amino acids long. The CDR3: CASSGDRGDSPLHF. CDR3 coding DNA: TGTGCCAGCAGCGGGGACAGGGGAGATTCACCCCTCCACTTT. Filled out from reference TRBV11-2 and TRBJ1-6, the complete variable domain reads EAGVAQSPRYKIIEKRQSVAFWCNPISGHATLYWYQQILGQGPKLLIQFQNNGVVDDSQLPKDRFSAERLKGVDSTLKIQPAKLEDSAVYLCASSGDRGDSPLHFGNGTRLTVT.

This clonotype has at least ten counts. V usage is TRBV5-1 and J usage is TRBJ2-7; D remains unclear. Trimming shortened V by 0 bases and J by 2 bases, and 9 bases separated the two germline ends. The CDR3 spans 14 residues. CDR1 and CDR2 from the germline V gene are SGHRS and YFSETQ. The CDR3 coding sequence is TGCGCCAGCAGCTTGGCCGGCCTTGCCTACGAGCAGTACTTC. Amino acids: CASSLAGLAYEQYF.

At least ten counts were recorded for this clonotype. V and J are TRBV5-6 and TRBJ2-7; perhaps TRBD1 as D (6 bases). The CDR3 sequence is 15 residues long. From germline, CDR1 is SGHDT and CDR2 YYEEEE. Between the trimmed V and J ends, which lost 4 bases and 6 bases, there was a span of 20 bases. The CDR3 region is CASSTPWGHPFEQYF. DNA for the CDR3: TGTGCCAGCAGCACCCCGTGGGGACATCCTTTCGAGCAGTACTTC.

This clonotype has a count of ten or more. This chain links TRBV4-2 with TRBJ1-1; a weak D match, TRBD1 (5 bases). There are 15 residues in the CDR3. Germline CDR1 reads LGHNA; CDR2 reads YNFKEQ. V lost 2 bases, J lost 5 bases, and 15 bases lay in between. In DNA form, the CDR3 reads TGTGCCAGCAGCCAACCTCGAACGGGGGGGACTGAAGCTTTCTTT. As protein: CASSQPRTGGTEAFF.

At least ten counts were recorded for this clonotype. The chain joins TRBV7-2 to TRBJ2-3; D may correspond to TRBD1 or TRBD2 (6 bases each). V was trimmed by 5 bases and J by 1 base, leaving 25 bases between them. The germline V gene encodes CDR1 SGHTA and CDR2 FQGNSA. The CDR3 is made up of 19 amino acids. The DNA of the CDR3 is TGTGCCAGCAGCCGAAGCAGGGGCGGAGGGGCCTCTGGCACAGATACGCAGTATTTT. As protein: CASSRSRGGGASGTDTQYF.

This clonotype was seen many times. The chain carries TRBV5-8 and TRBJ1-1; D gene uncertain. Germline values: CDR1 SGHTS, CDR2 YDEGEE. The CDR3 is 15 amino acids. Trimming pared 0 bases from V and 2 bases from J, leaving 11 bases between. This CDR3 is CASSLVVGGNTEAFF. The CDR3 coding sequence is TGTGCCAGCAGCTTGGTCGTGGGCGGTAACACTGAAGCTTTCTTT.

This clonotype was detected a few times. The V and J genes are TRBV5-1 and TRBJ2-7; D ambiguous. The V end was cut by 3 bases, the J end by 1 base, with 8 bases between. Germline values: CDR1 SGHRS, CDR2 YFSETQ. The CDR3 consists of 13 residues. CDR3 loop: CASSSVPSYEQYF. The DNA of the CDR3 is TGCGCCAGCAGCTCAGTGCCTTCCTACGAGCAGTACTTC.

This clonotype was found many times. The chain employs TRBV7-9 and TRBJ2-5; D possibly corresponds to TRBD2 (5 bases). The V and J ends lost 4 bases and 5 bases respectively, with 17 bases between them. The germline V gene encodes CDR1 SEHNR and CDR2 FQNEAQ (reference sequence). This CDR3 comprises 15 residues. The CDR3, as DNA: TGTGCCAGCAGCTGGCCTATGGCTAGCCTGGAGACCCAGTACTTC. Translation gives CASSWPMASLETQYF.

At least ten counts were recorded for this clonotype. The genes are TRBV18 and TRBJ1-1; a weak D match, TRBD1 (5 bases). V was pared by 3 bases and J by 4 bases, with 15 bases between. This CDR3 contains 15 residues. CDR1 and CDR2 from the germline V gene are KGHSH and LQKENI. The CDR3 reads CASSPLGEGGTEAFF. CDR3 in DNA: TGTGCCAGCTCACCTTTAGGGGAAGGTGGCACTGAAGCTTTCTTT.

This clonotype has a handful of counts. CDR3 in amino acids: CASSLRAIDTGELFF. The DNA of the CDR3 is TGTGCCAGCAGCTTACGGGCGATCGACACCGGGGAGCTGTTTTTT. The rearrangement links TRBV7-2 to TRBJ2-2; D call uncertain. Trimming took off 2 bases at V and 3 bases at J, with 10 bases between the two ends. The germline gives CDR1 SGHTA, CDR2 FQGNSA. This CDR3 is 15 amino acids long.

This clonotype was observed many times. This chain links TRBV7-2 with TRBJ2-5, with D uncertain. The CDR3 is made up of 14 amino acids. V was cut by 4 bases and J by 4 bases, with 13 bases left in between. Germline V CDR1 and CDR2: SGHTA, FQGNSA. The CDR3: CASSSALIGETQYF. As DNA, the CDR3 is TGTGCCAGCAGCTCCGCTCTAATTGGAGAGACCCAGTACTTC.

This clonotype has a count of ten or more. The chain has TRBV5-1 and TRBJ2-4, with a weak D call TRBD1 (6 bases). The V end was cut by 4 bases, the J end by 6 bases, with 20 bases between. There are 16 residues in the CDR3. The V gene's germline CDR1 is SGHRS and CDR2 YFSETQ. CDR3 sequence reads: CASSPGAIGRGNIQYF. CDR3 nucleotide sequence: TGCGCCAGCAGCCCAGGGGCCATAGGCAGGGGAAACATTCAGTACTTC.

The table lists this clonotype with many counts. A read error may produce the germline difference seen at one junction end. V and J are TRBV20-1 and TRBJ1-5; D may be TRBD1 (6 bases). The CDR3 spans 14 residues. CDR1 and CDR2 (germline): DFQATT, SNEGSKA (reference sequence). The CDR3 sequence is CSARGGGRAQPQNF. In DNA, the CDR3 is TGCAGTGCTAGAGGCGGGGGCAGGGCCCAGCCCCAGAATTTT.

Ten or more counts support this clonotype. This chain uses TRBV7-2 with TRBJ2-5; 13 nucleotides line up with TRBD2. This CDR3 region has 15 residues. Germline-derived CDR1 and CDR2 are SGHTA and FQGNSA. Trimming removed 5 bases from V and 6 bases from J; junction bases left unmatched: 6. CDR3 coding DNA: TGTGCCAGCAGCCGGGGACTAGCGGGGCTGAAGACCCAGTACTTC. It codes for CASSRGLAGLKTQYF.

J is TRBJ2-3 and V is TRBV6-4, with TRBD2 matching over 9 bases. After removal of 3 bases from V and 5 bases from J, the junction contained 3 bases not matched to a gene. Germline CDR1 is MRHNA and CDR2 is SNTAGT. The CDR3 covers 14 residues. CDR3 loop: CASSERGGQDTQYF. CDR3 bases: TGTGCCAGCAGTGAGCGGGGGGGCCAAGATACGCAGTATTTT.

As concerns this clonotype: Since the CDR3 does not end with the conserved phenylalanine or tryptophan, this likely comes from a read error. CDR3 loop: CASVPTASGGSETQYV. As DNA, the CDR3 is TGTGCCAGCGTACCTACGGCTAGCGGGGGATCAGAGACCCAGTACGTC. V and J are TRBV7-2 and TRBJ2-5; 10 nucleotides match TRBD2. V lost 8 bases and J lost 4; bases outside the gene matches: 13. The CDR3 spans 16 residues. The germline V gene encodes CDR1 SGHTA and CDR2 FQGNSA.

This clonotype was counted a few times. V gene TRBV7-2 combines with J gene TRBJ2-3; TRBD2 agrees at 10 bases. Trimming removed 1 base from V and 6 bases from J; junction bases left unmatched: 4. This CDR3 has 15 residues. Looked up from germline, CDR1 is SGHTA and CDR2 is FQGNSA. CDR3 sequence: CASSLVAGGGDTQYF. The CDR3 DNA is TGTGCCAGCAGCTTAGTAGCGGGGGGCGGGGATACGCAGTATTTT.

This clonotype was seen at least ten times. The genes are TRBV19 and TRBJ1-2; 7 nucleotides match TRBD1. With V trimmed by 5 bases and J by 2 bases, 8 bases remained unmatched. The CDR3 length is 15 residues. The germline CDR1 and CDR2 sequences are LNHDA and SQIVND (reference sequence). CDR3 amino acids: CASSLRQGPNYGYTF. CDR3 sequence (DNA): TGTGCCAGTAGTCTTCGACAGGGTCCAAACTATGGCTACACCTTC.

This clonotype showed up many times. The rearrangement links TRBV12-3 or TRBV12-4 to TRBJ1-1; weak D call: TRBD1 (5 bases). The CDR3 is 14 amino acids. V was shortened by 2 bases and J by 1 base, with 8 bases between the two germline ends. In DNA, the CDR3 is TGTGCCAGCAGTTTATCAGGGACGAACACTGAAGCTTTCTTT. Its protein is CASSLSGTNTEAFF.